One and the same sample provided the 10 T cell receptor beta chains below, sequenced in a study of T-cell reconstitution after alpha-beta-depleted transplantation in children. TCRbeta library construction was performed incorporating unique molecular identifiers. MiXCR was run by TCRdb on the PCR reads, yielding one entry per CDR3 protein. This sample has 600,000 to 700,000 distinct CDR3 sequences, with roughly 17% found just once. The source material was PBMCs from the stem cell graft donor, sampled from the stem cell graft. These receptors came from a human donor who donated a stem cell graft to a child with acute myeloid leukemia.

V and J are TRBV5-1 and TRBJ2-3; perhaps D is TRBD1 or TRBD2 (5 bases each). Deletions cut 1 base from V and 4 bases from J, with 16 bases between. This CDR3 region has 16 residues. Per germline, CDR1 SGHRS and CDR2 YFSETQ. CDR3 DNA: TGCGCCAGCAGCTTGTCTAGGGGCGGAGGTGCAGATACGCAGTATTTT. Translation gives CASSLSRGGGADTQYF.

The CDR3 region has the DNA TGCGCCAGCAGCTTGGCCAGTACTACGGGAGATACGCAGTATTTT. This encodes CASSLASTTGDTQYF. The chain couples TRBV5-1 to TRBJ2-3; D ambiguous. The CDR3 is 15 residues long. Germline loops: CDR1 SGHRS, CDR2 YFSETQ. The germline V and J ends were trimmed by 0 bases and 5 bases, with 13 bases remaining between them.

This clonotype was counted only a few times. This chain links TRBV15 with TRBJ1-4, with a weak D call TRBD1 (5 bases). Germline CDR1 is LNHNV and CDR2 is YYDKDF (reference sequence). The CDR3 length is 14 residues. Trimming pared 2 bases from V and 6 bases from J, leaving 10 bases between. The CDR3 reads CATSRRRDHEKLFF. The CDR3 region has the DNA TGTGCCACCAGCAGAAGACGGGACCATGAAAAACTGTTTTTT.

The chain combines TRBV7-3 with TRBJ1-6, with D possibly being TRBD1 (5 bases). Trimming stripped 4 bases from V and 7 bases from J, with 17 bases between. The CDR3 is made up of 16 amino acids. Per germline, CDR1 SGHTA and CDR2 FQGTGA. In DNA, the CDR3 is TGTGCCAGCAGCTCAACCCCGGGGGACCCCAATTCACCCCTCCACTTT. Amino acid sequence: CASSSTPGDPNSPLHF.

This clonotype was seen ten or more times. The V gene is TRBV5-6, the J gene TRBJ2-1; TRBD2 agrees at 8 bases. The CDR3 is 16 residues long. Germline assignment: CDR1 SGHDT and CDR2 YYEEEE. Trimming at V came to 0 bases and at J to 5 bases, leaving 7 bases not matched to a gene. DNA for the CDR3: TGTGCCAGCAGCTTGGCCAGCGCGGGGGGAAACAATGAGCAGTTCTTC. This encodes CASSLASAGGNNEQFF.

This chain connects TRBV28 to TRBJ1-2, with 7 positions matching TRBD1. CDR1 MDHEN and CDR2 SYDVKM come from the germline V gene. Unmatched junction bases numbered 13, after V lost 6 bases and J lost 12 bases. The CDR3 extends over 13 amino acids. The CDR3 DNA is TGTGCCAGCAGACCCAGACAGGGTGATTACCACACCTTC. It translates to CASRPRQGDYHTF.

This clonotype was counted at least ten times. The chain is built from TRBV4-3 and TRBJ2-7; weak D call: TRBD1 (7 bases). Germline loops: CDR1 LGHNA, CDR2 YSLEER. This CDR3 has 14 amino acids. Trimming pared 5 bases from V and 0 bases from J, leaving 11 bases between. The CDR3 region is CASSGTAGSYEQYF. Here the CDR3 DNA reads TGCGCCAGCAGCGGGACAGCGGGCTCCTACGAGCAGTACTTC.

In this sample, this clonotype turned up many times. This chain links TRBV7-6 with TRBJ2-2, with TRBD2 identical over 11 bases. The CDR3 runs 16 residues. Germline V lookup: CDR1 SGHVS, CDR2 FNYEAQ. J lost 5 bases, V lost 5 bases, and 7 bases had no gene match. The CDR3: CASSVTSGGLTGELFF. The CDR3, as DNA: TGTGCCAGCAGCGTTACTAGCGGGGGTTTAACCGGGGAGCTGTTTTTT.

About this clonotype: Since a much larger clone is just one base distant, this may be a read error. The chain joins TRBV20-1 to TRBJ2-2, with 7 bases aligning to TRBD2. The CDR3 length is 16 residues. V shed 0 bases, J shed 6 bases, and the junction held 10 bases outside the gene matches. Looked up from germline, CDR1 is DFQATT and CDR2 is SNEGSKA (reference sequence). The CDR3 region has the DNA TGCAGTGCTAGAGATCTCGGCGGGGGTCCTGCCGGGGAGCTGTTTTTT. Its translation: CSARDLGGGPAGELFF.

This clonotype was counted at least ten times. The CDR3 DNA reads as TGTGCCACCAGCAGGGTGGGCGGGGCAGATACGCAGTATTTT. Amino acid sequence: CATSRVGGADTQYF. The J gene is TRBJ2-3, the V gene TRBV15; possible D gene TRBD2, 6 bases. Germline V CDR1 and CDR2: LNHNV, YYDKDF (reference sequence). The CDR3 consists of 14 residues. V gave up 3 bases and J gave up 4 bases, with 11 bases separating them.